This T cell receptor beta chain was retrieved from a study of control samples from healthy donors and cancer patients. Some clones are missing from TCRdb's copy, which holds only in-frame ones; the method was immunoSEQ multiplex PCR. Here the sample spans nearly 40,000 clones, roughly nine tenths being singletons. V was clipped by 6 bases and J by 0 bases, with 14 bases between them. Germline V gene sequence: CDR1 KGHDR, CDR2 SFDVKD. The CDR3 covers 16 residues. The origin of this receptor is a woman aged 45 to 65 in good health. Sequencing input: blood. The gene calls are TRBV24-1 and TRBJ2-1, with D possibly TRBD1 on 5 matching bases. Here the CDR3 reads CATSTQGKSSYNEQFF. In nucleotides, the CDR3 is TGTGCCACCAGTACCCAGGGCAAAAGCTCCTACAATGAGCAGTTCTTC.